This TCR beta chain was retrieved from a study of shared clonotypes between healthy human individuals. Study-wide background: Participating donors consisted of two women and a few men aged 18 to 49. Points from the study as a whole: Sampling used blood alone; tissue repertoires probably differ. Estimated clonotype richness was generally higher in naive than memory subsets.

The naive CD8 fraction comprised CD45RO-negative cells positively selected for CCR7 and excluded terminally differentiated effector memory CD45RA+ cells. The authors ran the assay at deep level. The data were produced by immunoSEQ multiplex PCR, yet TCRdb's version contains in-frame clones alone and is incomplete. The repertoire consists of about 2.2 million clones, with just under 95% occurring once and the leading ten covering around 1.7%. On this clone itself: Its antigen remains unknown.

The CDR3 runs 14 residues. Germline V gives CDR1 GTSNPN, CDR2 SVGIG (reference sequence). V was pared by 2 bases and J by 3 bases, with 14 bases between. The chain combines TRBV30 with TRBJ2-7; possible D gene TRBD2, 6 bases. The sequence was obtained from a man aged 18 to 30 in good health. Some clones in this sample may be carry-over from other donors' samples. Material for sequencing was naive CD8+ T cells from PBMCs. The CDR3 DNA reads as TGTGCCTGGAGTCGGGGGTTAAACTACTACGAGCAGTACTTC. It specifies CAWSRGLNYYEQYF.